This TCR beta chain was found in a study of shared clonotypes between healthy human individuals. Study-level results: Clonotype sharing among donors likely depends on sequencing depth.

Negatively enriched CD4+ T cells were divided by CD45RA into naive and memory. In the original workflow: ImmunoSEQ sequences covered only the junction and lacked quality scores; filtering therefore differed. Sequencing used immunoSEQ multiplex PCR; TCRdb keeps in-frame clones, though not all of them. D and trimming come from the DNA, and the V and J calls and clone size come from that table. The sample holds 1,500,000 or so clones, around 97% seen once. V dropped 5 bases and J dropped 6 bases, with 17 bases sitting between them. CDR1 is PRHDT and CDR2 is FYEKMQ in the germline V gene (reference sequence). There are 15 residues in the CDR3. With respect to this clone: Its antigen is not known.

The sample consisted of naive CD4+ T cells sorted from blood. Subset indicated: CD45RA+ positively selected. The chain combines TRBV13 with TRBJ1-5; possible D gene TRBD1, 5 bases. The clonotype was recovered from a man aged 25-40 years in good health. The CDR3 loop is CASSPTEGATQPQHF. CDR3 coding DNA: TGTGCCAGCAGCCCCACGGAAGGGGCAACTCAGCCCCAGCATTTT.